Shown below are 31 T cell receptor beta chains from a single sample sequenced in a study of radiation and T cells in renal cell carcinoma. Stated time point: baseline pretreatment blood. The treatment here: 15 Gy SBRT to primary tumor, nephrectomy 4 weeks later. Method: immunoSEQ multiplex PCR; TCRdb's copy keeps in-frame clones and lacks some. The sample lists some 120,000 clones, around 83% occurring once. This specimen was blood, taken from a patient whose treatment included radiotherapy and nephrectomy. These receptors originate from a woman aged 55-69 years with renal cell carcinoma.

This clone showed up just once. The rearrangement links TRBV5-5 to TRBJ1-3; unclear D gene. Trimming stripped 2 bases from V and 4 bases from J, with 22 bases between. This CDR3 has 18 amino acids. The germline gives CDR1 SGHKS, CDR2 YYEKEE (reference sequence). CDR3 region: CASSLSAFRSGTGNTIYF. CDR3 coding DNA: TGTGCCAGCAGCTTATCCGCATTTCGCAGTGGAACCGGAAACACCATATATTTT.

This clone appeared a few times. The chain recombines TRBV30 with TRBJ1-5; no clear D gene. Trimming stripped 3 bases from V and 7 bases from J, with 16 bases between. Looked up from germline, CDR1 is GTSNPN and CDR2 is SVGIG (reference sequence). CDR3 length equals 14 residues. DNA for the CDR3: TGTGCCTGGAGCGACGACGCGGCGATCCAGCCCCAGCATTTT. Its translation: CAWSDDAAIQPQHF. The full variable domain, completed using reference TRBV30 and TRBJ1-5, is SQTIHQWPATLVQPVGSPLSLECTVEGTSNPNLYWYRQAAGRGLQLLFYSVGIGQISSEVPQNLSASRPQDRQFILSSKKLLLSDSGFYLCAWSDDAAIQPQHFGDGTRLSIL.

The chain is built from TRBV15 and TRBJ2-4, with TRBD1 matching 10 bases. Trimming removed 3 bases from V and 7 bases from J; junction bases left unmatched: 6. The CDR3 consists of 15 residues. CDR1 and CDR2 from the germline V gene are LNHNV and YYDKDF (reference sequence). CDR3 region: CATSRRTGGWNIQYF. DNA of the CDR3: TGTGCCACCAGCAGGCGGACAGGGGGGTGGAACATTCAGTACTTC.

This chain connects TRBV28 to TRBJ1-5; the match to TRBD1 covers 7 bases. V shed 3 bases and J 5 bases; nucleotides not matched to a gene: 7. The V gene's germline CDR1 is MDHEN and CDR2 SYDVKM. This CDR3 comprises 15 residues. The CDR3 is CASSLGGQTYQPQHF. CDR3 coding DNA: TGTGCCAGCAGTTTGGGGGGACAGACTTATCAGCCCCAGCATTTT.

This chain connects TRBV13 to TRBJ2-7; 7 bases are a match to TRBD1. V shed 7 bases, J shed 2 bases, and the junction held 11 bases outside the gene matches. The CDR3 has 15 residues. The germline V gene encodes CDR1 PRHDT and CDR2 FYEKMQ (reference sequence). CDR3 amino acids: CASKLSRDSAYEQYF. CDR3 bases: TGTGCCAGCAAGTTGAGCCGGGACAGTGCCTACGAGCAGTACTTC.

The rearrangement joins TRBV6-6 to TRBJ1-2; 7 nucleotides match TRBD1. V lost 2 bases, J lost 6 bases, and 3 bases stayed unmatched. CDR3 length equals 13 residues. Germline CDR1 and CDR2: MNHNY and SVGAGI (reference sequence). The CDR3 DNA reads as TGTGCCAGCAGTTACCAGGGGGGGAATGGCTACACCTTC. This translates into CASSYQGGNGYTF.

This sequence joins TRBV7-2 and TRBJ2-1, with 7 bases aligning to TRBD2. V dropped 5 bases and J dropped 14; count of bases not matched to a gene: 27. Per germline, CDR1 SGHTA and CDR2 FQGNSA. The CDR3 sequence is 18 residues long. This CDR3 is CASSARGPKNPGAGDEFF. In nucleotides, the CDR3 is TGTGCCAGCAGCGCCCGTGGACCGAAGAACCCTGGGGCGGGGGATGAGTTCTTC.

This sequence joins TRBV9 and TRBJ1-2, with TRBD1 identical over 11 bases. Trimming removed 3 bases from V and 4 bases from J; junction bases left unmatched: 5. This CDR3 has 15 amino acids. Germline CDR1 and CDR2: SGDLS and YYNGEE. CDR3: CASSAGQGAIYGYTF. The CDR3 nucleotides are TGTGCCAGCAGCGCCGGACAGGGGGCCATCTATGGCTACACCTTC.

The gene calls are TRBV9 and TRBJ2-7, with TRBD1 identical over 7 bases. Trimming at V came to 0 bases and at J to 4 bases, leaving 4 bases not matched to a gene. Germline V gene sequence: CDR1 SGDLS, CDR2 YYNGEE. This CDR3 is 14 amino acids long. The CDR3 sequence: CASSVGQGGYEQYF. Written as DNA, the CDR3 is TGTGCCAGCAGCGTAGGACAGGGTGGGTACGAGCAGTACTTC.

The chain joins TRBV7-6 to TRBJ1-3; the D gene is possibly TRBD1 (6 bases). V gave up 1 base and J gave up 0 bases, with 13 bases separating them. The germline gives CDR1 SGHVS, CDR2 FNYEAQ. The CDR3 length is 17 residues. The CDR3 region is CASSLEFGTLSGNTIYF. CDR3 coding DNA: TGTGCCAGCAGCTTAGAATTTGGGACACTCTCTGGAAACACCATATATTTT.

The CDR3 bases are TGTGCCAGCAGTCCGGCCCCTGGGGTCAATCAGCCCCAGCATTTT. Its protein product is CASSPAPGVNQPQHF. This chain connects TRBV6-6 to TRBJ1-5, with D hard to call. The CDR3 covers 15 residues. The V end was cut by 5 bases, the J end by 3 bases, with 14 bases between. Germline CDR1 MNHNY, CDR2 SVGAGI (reference sequence).

The rearrangement uses TRBV5-1 and TRBJ2-5; maybe TRBD2 (7 bases). This CDR3 has 14 amino acids. Germline V gene sequence: CDR1 SGHRS, CDR2 YFSETQ. V was shortened by 0 bases and J by 3 bases, with 9 bases between the two germline ends. CDR3 coding DNA: TGCGCCAGCAGCTTGGGGGGGGGCGAAGAGACCCAGTACTTC. Its protein is CASSLGGGEETQYF. Looking up the rest from reference TRBV5-1 and TRBJ2-5 gives the full variable domain: KAGVTQTPRYLIKTRGQQVTLSCSPISGHRSVSWYQQTPGQGLQFLFEYFSETQRNKGNFPGRFSGRQFSNSRSEMNVSTLELGDSALYLCASSLGGGEETQYFGPGTRLLVL.

This clone appeared a single time. This chain joins TRBV5-1 and TRBJ2-6, with D possibly TRBD1 on 8 matching bases. The V and J ends lost 3 bases and 16 bases respectively, with 17 bases between them. Germline V gene lookup returns CDR1 SGHRS and CDR2 YFSETQ. The CDR3 sequence is 13 residues long. CDR3 coding DNA: TGCGCCAGCAGCTCAGGACAGGGAGGGTTACTGACTTTC. Protein product: CASSSGQGGLLTF.

V usage is TRBV9 and J usage is TRBJ2-5, with no clear D. V was clipped by 4 bases and J by 5 bases, with 9 bases between them. CDR3 length: 12 amino acids. Germline V lookup: CDR1 SGDLS, CDR2 YYNGEE. The CDR3 DNA is TGTGCCAGCAGCTCAGGCATGGAGACCCAGTACTTC. Its protein product is CASSSGMETQYF. Variable domain in full (rest from reference TRBV9 and TRBJ2-5): DSGVTQTPKHLITATGQRVTLRCSPRSGDLSVYWYQQSLDQGLQFLIQYYNGEERAKGNILERFSAQQFPDLHSELNLSSLELGDSALYFCASSSGMETQYFGPGTRLLVL.

The chain links TRBV5-1 to TRBJ2-3; D is unclear. V dropped 0 bases and J dropped 4 bases, with 9 bases sitting between them. CDR3 length: 14 residues. The germline CDR1 and CDR2 sequences are SGHRS and YFSETQ. For the CDR3, the DNA is TGCGCCAGCAGCTTGGCGAGTGGTTCAGATACGCAGTATTTT. Its translation is CASSLASGSDTQYF.

In its sample, this clone was seen once. V gene TRBV30 combines with J gene TRBJ2-5; D possibly matches TRBD1 or TRBD2 (5 bases each). Germline V CDR1 and CDR2: GTSNPN, SVGIG (reference sequence). The CDR3 is made up of 12 amino acids. Trimming left V 4 bases short and J 5 bases short, with 11 bases between. CDR3 sequence (DNA): TGTGCCTGGATGAGGGGACGGGAGACCCAGTACTTC. Amino acid sequence: CAWMRGRETQYF.

This chain connects TRBV27 to TRBJ2-7; D tentatively fits TRBD1 or TRBD2 (5 bases each). Trimming removed 7 bases at V and 0 bases at J, with 10 bases between. In germline, CDR1 is MNHEY, CDR2 SMNVEV (reference sequence). The CDR3 has 13 residues. CDR3: CASMGTLSYEQYF. The DNA for the CDR3 is TGTGCCAGCATGGGGACCCTCTCCTACGAGCAGTACTTC.

This clone came up a few times. The chain is built from TRBV11-2 and TRBJ2-2; 8 bases align to TRBD1. Germline-derived CDR1 and CDR2 are SGHAT and FQNNGV. V shed 2 bases, J shed 7 bases, and the junction held 6 bases outside the gene matches. This CDR3 has 15 amino acids. CDR3 amino acids: CASSLTRGQDGELFF. CDR3 in DNA: TGTGCCAGCAGCTTAACCAGGGGGCAAGACGGGGAGCTGTTTTTT.

CDR3 amino acids: CASTRGQFGNQPQHF. The CDR3 coding sequence is TGTGCCAGCACTCGGGGACAGTTCGGGAATCAGCCCCAGCATTTT. The rearrangement links TRBV6-6 to TRBJ1-5, with TRBD1 identical over 7 bases. V was pared by 7 bases and J by 4 bases, with 10 bases of the junction left unmatched. The CDR3 spans 15 residues. Germline lookup yields CDR1 MNHNY and CDR2 SVGAGI (reference sequence).

The chain links TRBV10-3 to TRBJ2-1, with TRBD1 as a possible D gene (6 bases). V dropped 3 bases and J dropped 8 bases, with 14 bases sitting between them. Germline lookup yields CDR1 ENHRY and CDR2 SYGVKD. The CDR3 totals 14 residues. Written as DNA, the CDR3 is TGTGCCATCAGTGATAAGAGCAGGGGAGATGAGCAGTTCTTC. Translating gives CAISDKSRGDEQFF.

This clone was picked up a small number of times. CDR3 DNA: TGTGCCACCAGCAGAGGGCAACGGCGATTGGAAGAGACCCAGTACTTC. Residues: CATSRGQRRLEETQYF. This chain connects TRBV15 to TRBJ2-5; D not resolved. The germline V gene has CDR1 LNHNV and CDR2 YYDKDF (reference sequence). This CDR3 has 16 amino acids. V was shortened by 1 base and J by 3 bases, with 15 bases between the two germline ends.

CDR3 residues: CASSVGVGASTDTQYF. The CDR3 DNA reads TGTGCCAGCAGCGTAGGGGTGGGGGCGTCCACAGATACGCAGTATTTT. The chain recombines TRBV9 with TRBJ2-3, with a possible D match to TRBD1 (6 bases). The CDR3 totals 16 residues. Germline-derived CDR1 and CDR2 are SGDLS and YYNGEE. The V and J ends lost 0 bases and 2 bases respectively, with 13 bases between them. The whole variable domain, filled in from reference TRBV9 and TRBJ2-3, reads DSGVTQTPKHLITATGQRVTLRCSPRSGDLSVYWYQQSLDQGLQFLIQYYNGEERAKGNILERFSAQQFPDLHSELNLSSLELGDSALYFCASSVGVGASTDTQYFGPGTRLTVL.

The rearrangement links TRBV4-2 to TRBJ2-7; 11 bases match TRBD2. With V trimmed by 2 bases and J by 1 base, 7 bases remained unmatched. There are 17 residues in the CDR3. Looked up from germline, CDR1 is LGHNA and CDR2 is YNFKEQ. In DNA form, the CDR3 reads TGTGCCAGCAGCCAAAGTCCTAGCGGGGGGTATTCCTACGAGCAGTACTTC. This gives the protein CASSQSPSGGYSYEQYF.

As concerns this clone: At one end, the junction sequence differs from germline, possibly due to a read error. The V gene is TRBV30, the J gene TRBJ2-7; D possibly corresponds to TRBD2 (6 bases). The CDR3 extends over 12 amino acids. The germline V gene has CDR1 GTSNPN and CDR2 SVGIG (reference sequence). The CDR3 nucleotides are TGTGCCTGGAGTACTAGCTACTACGAGCAGCACTTC. Translation gives CAWSTSYYEQHF. Complete variable domain (other parts from reference TRBV30 and TRBJ2-7): SQTIHQWPATLVQPVGSPLSLECTVEGTSNPNLYWYRQAAGRGLQLLFYSVGIGQISSEVPQNLSASRPQDRQFILSSKKLLLSDSGFYLCAWSTSYYEQHFGPGTRLTVT.

The rearrangement joins TRBV27 to TRBJ2-2; D perhaps matches TRBD1 (7 bases). Between the trimmed V and J ends, which lost 6 bases and 4 bases, there was a span of 24 bases. Germline V gene lookup returns CDR1 MNHEY and CDR2 SMNVEV (reference sequence). This CDR3 region has 18 residues. The CDR3, as DNA: TGTGCCAGCAGCCATCTGCCGGGGGCAGGGGGAGGCACCGGGGAGCTGTTTTTT. It specifies CASSHLPGAGGGTGELFF.

This clone came up once. The chain combines TRBV10-3 with TRBJ1-3; 7 nucleotides line up with TRBD1. The J segment lost 2 bases and the V segment lost 8 bases, leaving 9 bases of the junction unmatched. The CDR3 extends over 15 amino acids. Per germline, CDR1 ENHRY and CDR2 SYGVKD. CDR3 in amino acids: CAIRRQGEAGNTIYF. In nucleotides, the CDR3 is TGTGCCATCCGTAGACAGGGAGAAGCTGGAAACACCATATATTTT.

This clone was detected only once. The chain is built from TRBV7-2 and TRBJ2-7; tentatively, D is TRBD2 (5 bases). Looked up from germline, CDR1 is SGHTA and CDR2 is FQGNSA. V lost 7 bases and J 0 bases, leaving 13 bases between the germline ends. This CDR3 comprises 14 residues. CDR3: CASNVATSSYEQYF. CDR3 in DNA: TGTGCCAGCAATGTAGCGACAAGCTCCTACGAGCAGTACTTC.

The genes are TRBV7-8 and TRBJ2-7; 15 bases are shared with TRBD2. The CDR3 totals 20 residues. V lost 4 bases and J lost 6; bases outside the gene matches: 19. Germline V CDR1 and CDR2: SGHVS, FQNEAQ. For the CDR3, the DNA is TGTGCCAGCAGCTCAGGACCGACAGGGGCCGGGACTAGCGGGAGGCGCGAGCAGTACTTC. Protein: CASSSGPTGAGTSGRREQYF.

J is TRBJ1-2 and V is TRBV5-4; no firm D call. CDR1 and CDR2 (germline): SGHNT, YYREEE (reference sequence). The CDR3 extends over 14 amino acids. Trimming stripped 0 bases from V and 6 bases from J, with 12 bases between. The DNA of the CDR3 is TGTGCCAGCAGCTTGGCGACTATTACCCATGGCTACACCTTC. It translates to CASSLATITHGYTF. The full variable domain, with the rest looked up from reference TRBV5-4 and TRBJ1-2, is ETGVTQSPTHLIKTRGQQVTLRCSSQSGHNTVSWYQQALGQGPQFIFQYYREEENGRGNFPPRFSGLQFPNYSSELNVNALELDDSALYLCASSLATITHGYTFGSGTRLTVV.

The count of this clone is one. The chain is built from TRBV5-6 and TRBJ2-1, with 8 bases lining up with TRBD2. This CDR3 region has 15 residues. Germline-derived CDR1 and CDR2 are SGHDT and YYEEEE. V shed 4 bases and J 10 bases; nucleotides not matched to a gene: 13. CDR3 amino acids: CASSPGSGGPAEQFF. CDR3 nucleotide sequence: TGTGCCAGCAGCCCCGGGAGCGGGGGTCCGGCGGAGCAGTTCTTC.

This sequence joins TRBV10-2 and TRBJ2-7, with D perhaps matching TRBD1 (7 bases). This CDR3 spans 13 amino acids. The V and J ends lost 8 bases and 5 bases respectively, with 16 bases between them. Germline CDR1 WSHSY, CDR2 SAAADI. This chain's CDR3 is CASRGQGGHEQYF. In nucleotides, the CDR3 is TGCGCCAGCCGGGGGCAGGGGGGCCACGAGCAGTACTTC.